This T cell receptor (beta chain) was documented in a study of CD8 T cells in Susac syndrome. The V end lost 5 bases, the J end lost 8 bases, and 5 bases lay between the germline ends. CDR3 size: 10 residues. This clonotype was observed a single time. Random hexamers served to reverse transcribe about 0.5 to 1 ug RNA. An immunoSEQ multiplex PCR generated amplified TCR beta CDR3 products spanning 54 Vbeta and 13 Jbeta. TCRdb re-analysed the immunoSEQ multiplex PCR reads in MiXCR, keeping a single row per CDR3 protein. Here the sample spans about 80,000 distinct CDR3 sequences, around 94% being singletons.

This receptor was taken from a human donor in good health. The sequenced sample was CD8+ T cells from PBMCs. V gene TRBV12-3 or TRBV12-4 combines with J gene TRBJ2-3, with D unresolved. The CDR3 sequence: CASSPRTQYF. DNA for the CDR3: TGTGCCAGCAGTCCCCGTACGCAGTATTTT.